This T cell receptor (beta chain) was obtained from a study of neoadjuvant anti-PD-1 for oral cavity cancer. Study-wide context: Around day 43, patients without progression received a fourth nivolumab dose before surgery. Study-wide results and caveats: TCR analyses covered only three patients per response group. Higher pretreatment Treg/Th17 ratios tracked higher pretreatment blood clonality.

For this clone: Its antigen is unknown.

The table came from immunoSEQ multiplex PCR; TCRdb's copy has only in-frame clones and leaves some out. The sample carries some 9,500 clones, just over 65% recorded once. CDR1 is SGHAT and CDR2 is FQNNGV in the germline V gene. CDR3 size: 14 residues. V was clipped by 1 base and J by 0 bases, with 4 bases between them. This sample's time point: after neoadjuvant nivolumab, at surgical resection. The sample in question was PBMCs, obtained after nivolumab (anti-PD-1) treatment. The V and J genes are TRBV11-2 and TRBJ1-3; D unresolved. The clonotype was recovered from a person aged 35-80 years with oral cavity squamous cell carcinoma. Here the CDR3 DNA reads TGTGCCAGCAGCTTAGCTAGCTCTGGAAACACCATATATTTT. Its translation: CASSLASSGNTIYF.